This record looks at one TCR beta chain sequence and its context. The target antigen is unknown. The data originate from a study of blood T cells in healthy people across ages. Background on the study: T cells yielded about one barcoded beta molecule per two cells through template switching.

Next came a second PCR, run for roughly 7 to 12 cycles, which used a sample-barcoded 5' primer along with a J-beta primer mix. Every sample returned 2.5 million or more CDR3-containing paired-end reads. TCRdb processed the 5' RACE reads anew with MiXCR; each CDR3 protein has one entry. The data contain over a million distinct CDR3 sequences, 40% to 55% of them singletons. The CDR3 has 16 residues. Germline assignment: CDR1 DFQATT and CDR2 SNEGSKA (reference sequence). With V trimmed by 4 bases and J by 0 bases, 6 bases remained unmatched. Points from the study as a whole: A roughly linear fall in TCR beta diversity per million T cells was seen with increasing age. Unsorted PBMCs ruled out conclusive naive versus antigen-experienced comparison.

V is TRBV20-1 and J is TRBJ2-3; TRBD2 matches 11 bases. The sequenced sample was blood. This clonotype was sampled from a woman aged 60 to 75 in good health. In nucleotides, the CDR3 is TGCAGTGCTAAAACTGTAGCGGGAGGGAGCACAGATACGCAGTATTTT. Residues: CSAKTVAGGSTDTQYF.